The 23 T cell receptor beta chains given below trace back to one sample, sequenced in a study of blood T cell repertoires in COVID-19. This table comes from immunoSEQ multiplex PCR, and its TCRdb copy is limited to in-frame clones, with some not included. The sample includes around 170,000 clones, about four fifths of them seen just once. What was sequenced was peripheral blood. Receptors originate from a man in his 70s with active or convalescent COVID-19.

The chain is built from TRBV2 and TRBJ1-6; 8 nucleotides agree with TRBD1. Germline V CDR1 and CDR2: SNHLY, FYNNEI. V lost 7 bases, J lost 6 bases, and 5 bases stayed unmatched. The CDR3 runs 14 residues. CDR3 bases: TGTGCCAGCACGCAGGGGGCGGCTAATTCACCCCTCCACTTT. It yields the protein CASTQGAANSPLHF. Drawing the rest from reference TRBV2 and TRBJ1-6, the complete variable domain is EPEVTQTPSHQVTQMGQEVILRCVPISNHLYFYWYRQILGQKVEFLVSFYNNEISEKSEIFDDQFSVERPDGSNFTLKIRSTKLEDSAMYFCASTQGAANSPLHFGNGTRLTVT.

J is TRBJ2-1 and V is TRBV5-8; 7 nucleotides line up with TRBD2. The germline V gene has CDR1 SGHTS and CDR2 YDEGEE. This CDR3 has 18 amino acids. V shed 2 bases, J shed 0 bases, and the junction held 11 bases outside the gene matches. The CDR3 DNA follows: TGTGCCAGCAGCTTCCCTTTGGGAGGGTCTGGCTCCTACAATGAGCAGTTCTTC. Protein product: CASSFPLGGSGSYNEQFF.

This chain joins TRBV5-5 and TRBJ1-1; 8 nucleotides match TRBD1. Germline trimming cut 0 bases from V and 4 bases from J; bases unmatched to any gene: 5. This CDR3 has 15 amino acids. Looked up from germline, CDR1 is SGHKS and CDR2 is YYEKEE (reference sequence). CDR3 nucleotide sequence: TGTGCCAGCAGCTTGGGGACAGGGTGGAGCACTGAAGCTTTCTTT. Translating it yields CASSLGTGWSTEAFF.

The chain has TRBV10-3 and TRBJ1-1; D remains unclear. V was trimmed by 10 bases and J by 3 bases, leaving 24 bases between them. The CDR3 length is 16 residues. Germline V gene lookup returns CDR1 ENHRY and CDR2 SYGVKD. CDR3 loop: CATNREGFVRDTEAFF. DNA for the CDR3: TGTGCCACCAACCGGGAGGGTTTCGTGAGGGACACTGAAGCTTTCTTT.

This chain joins TRBV11-2 and TRBJ2-1, with TRBD2 matching over 10 bases. Germline CDR1 reads SGHAT; CDR2 reads FQNNGV. This CDR3 region has 19 residues. With V trimmed by 0 bases and J by 0 bases, 8 bases remained unmatched. This CDR3 is CASSLEASGGWSSYNEQFF. CDR3 bases: TGTGCCAGCAGCTTAGAGGCTAGCGGGGGCTGGAGCTCCTACAATGAGCAGTTCTTC.

This clone has just a few counts. The rearrangement uses TRBV7-2 and TRBJ2-2, with D tentatively TRBD2 (5 bases). Trimming cost V 0 bases and J 7 bases, with 9 bases left between them. Germline V lookup: CDR1 SGHTA, CDR2 FQGNSA. CDR3 length: 14 residues. The CDR3 DNA sequence: TGTGCCAGCAGCTTAGCCGGGATGGGCGGGGAGCTGTTTTTT. Protein: CASSLAGMGGELFF.

V gene TRBV5-8 combines with J gene TRBJ1-6; tentative D call: TRBD1 (5 bases). The germline V gene has CDR1 SGHTS and CDR2 YDEGEE. The CDR3 totals 14 residues. V lost 3 bases, J lost 10 bases, and 14 bases lay in between. The chain's CDR3 is CASSSSGGDSPLHF. CDR3 nucleotide sequence: TGTGCCAGCAGCTCATCTGGGGGGGACTCACCCCTCCACTTT.

This rearrangement joins TRBV28 to TRBJ1-1; tentatively, D is TRBD1 (6 bases). Germline-derived CDR1 and CDR2 are MDHEN and SYDVKM. The germline V and J ends were trimmed by 2 bases and 1 base, with 14 bases remaining between them. The CDR3 runs to 16 residues. CDR3 amino acids: CASSLEGWTENTEAFF. The CDR3 DNA reads as TGTGCCAGCAGTTTAGAGGGTTGGACAGAGAACACTGAAGCTTTCTTT.

The chain combines TRBV5-1 with TRBJ2-6; perhaps TRBD1 as D (5 bases). The CDR3 loop spans 15 amino acids. The germline V and J ends were trimmed by 7 bases and 1 base, with 12 bases remaining between them. The germline V gene has CDR1 SGHRS and CDR2 YFSETQ. CDR3 bases: TGCGCCAGCGGTCTCCAGGGATCTGGGGCCAACGTCCTGACTTTC. It codes for CASGLQGSGANVLTF.

This clone was seen repeatedly, ten times or more. Other DNA variants within this sample encode the same CDR3. The chain carries TRBV5-5 and TRBJ1-4; TRBD1 aligns across 10 bases. CDR3 length: 14 amino acids. V shed 0 bases, J shed 7 bases, and the junction held 0 bases outside the gene matches. The germline V gene encodes CDR1 SGHKS and CDR2 YYEKEE (reference sequence). CDR3 in DNA: TGTGCCAGCAGCTTGGGGACAGGGGGTGAAAAACTGTTTTTT. This translates into CASSLGTGGEKLFF.

The chain recombines TRBV11-2 with TRBJ1-2; D call uncertain. The CDR3 runs to 14 residues. Germline V gives CDR1 SGHAT, CDR2 FQNNGV. V shed 1 base and J shed 4 bases, with 10 bases lying between them. The CDR3: CASSLGASTYGYTF. Here the CDR3 DNA reads TGTGCCAGCAGCTTAGGCGCTAGTACCTATGGCTACACCTTC.

This chain joins TRBV25-1 and TRBJ2-1; maybe TRBD1 (5 bases). Looked up from germline, CDR1 is MGHDK and CDR2 is SYGVNS. Trimming took off 7 bases at V and 5 bases at J, with 6 bases between the two ends. This CDR3 has 11 amino acids. The CDR3 region has the DNA TGTGCCAGCAAGACAGACAATGAGCAGTTCTTC. As protein: CASKTDNEQFF.

V and J are TRBV19 and TRBJ2-1; the match to TRBD1 covers 8 bases. The V gene's germline CDR1 is LNHDA and CDR2 SQIVND (reference sequence). CDR3 length: 13 residues. J was trimmed by 8 bases and V by 5 bases; bases with no gene match: 5. As DNA, the CDR3 is TGTGCCAGTAGTCGACAGGGGTCCGATGAGCAGTTCTTC. Translation gives CASSRQGSDEQFF.

V and J are TRBV29-1 and TRBJ1-2; D possibly corresponds to TRBD1 (5 bases). This CDR3 is 11 amino acids long. Germline V CDR1 and CDR2: SQVTM, ANQGSEA. With 6 bases removed from V and 13 bases from J, the gap between germline ends came to 18 bases. CDR3 DNA sequence: TGCAGCGTCAAAGCAGGGTTGAGAGGCACCTTC. Its translation: CSVKAGLRGTF.

The chain carries TRBV6-5 and TRBJ2-3, with TRBD2 as a possible D gene (6 bases). The V end was cut by 6 bases, the J end by 2 bases, with 15 bases between. The CDR3 totals 15 residues. Germline V lookup: CDR1 MNHEY, CDR2 SVGAGI. The CDR3 DNA reads as TGTGCCAGCAGAAGGATAGCGGATCACACAGATACGCAGTATTTT. This gives the protein CASRRIADHTDTQYF.

The V and J genes are TRBV3-1 (or the pseudogene TRBV3-2) and TRBJ1-6; D gene uncertain. Germline values: CDR1 LGHDT, CDR2 YNNKEL (reference sequence). Trimming left V 3 bases short and J 8 bases short, with 11 bases between. The CDR3 length is 14 residues. The CDR3 loop is CASSQSGSDSPLHF. CDR3 nucleotide sequence: TGTGCCAGCAGCCAGTCGGGGAGCGATTCACCCCTCCACTTT.

J is TRBJ1-3 and V is TRBV3-1 (or the pseudogene TRBV3-2); D gene uncertain. V lost 5 bases to trimming and J lost 1 base, with 27 bases between them. The CDR3 is 20 amino acids. Germline CDR1 and CDR2: LGHDT and YNNKEL (reference sequence). The CDR3, as DNA: TGTGCCAGCAGCGGTTTAGCAGCGTACCTCCGGTTTCAGTCTGGAAACACCATATATTTT. It yields the protein CASSGLAAYLRFQSGNTIYF.

The chain couples TRBV5-1 to TRBJ2-5; a possible D gene is TRBD2 (6 bases). The V end lost 1 base, the J end lost 5 bases, and 15 bases lay between the germline ends. CDR1 SGHRS and CDR2 YFSETQ come from the germline V gene. The length of the CDR3 is 15 residues. CDR3 amino acids: CASSLIADPGETQYF. CDR3 nucleotide sequence: TGCGCCAGCAGCTTGATAGCGGATCCAGGGGAGACCCAGTACTTC.

This clone was detected a few times. This chain joins TRBV18 and TRBJ1-4; D is unclear. Germline V gene sequence: CDR1 KGHSH, CDR2 LQKENI. The CDR3 runs 15 residues. V was clipped by 0 bases and J by 5 bases, with 10 bases between them. The CDR3 protein is CASSPPPGQNEKLFF. The DNA of the CDR3 is TGTGCCAGCTCACCACCGCCGGGTCAGAATGAAAAACTGTTTTTT.

This chain connects TRBV12-3 or TRBV12-4 to TRBJ2-4, with D maybe TRBD1 (6 bases). This CDR3 region has 13 residues. The germline V and J ends were trimmed by 7 bases and 9 bases, with 16 bases remaining between them. The CDR3 DNA reads TGTGCCAGCACCATACAGGGTGGTGGCATTCAGTACTTC. Its protein product is CASTIQGGGIQYF.

J is TRBJ1-2 and V is TRBV6-6, with no clear D. The CDR3 covers 12 residues. V was trimmed by 5 bases and J by 3 bases, leaving 7 bases between them. Germline CDR1 is MNHNY and CDR2 is SVGAGI (reference sequence). CDR3 sequence reads: CASSPQDYGYTF. CDR3 coding DNA: TGTGCCAGCAGTCCCCAGGACTATGGCTACACCTTC.

The rearrangement uses TRBV5-1 and TRBJ2-7; 9 bases match TRBD2. The CDR3 spans 14 residues. Germline CDR1 reads SGHRS; CDR2 reads YFSETQ. V was clipped by 2 bases and J by 3 bases; unmatched bases: 3. The CDR3, as DNA: TGCGCCAGCAGCTTTAGCGGGAGCGGCTACGAGCAGTACTTC. Amino acids: CASSFSGSGYEQYF.

The chain joins TRBV4-3 to TRBJ2-7; 8 bases line up with TRBD1. The CDR3 is 13 residues long. The ends lost 4 bases at V and 4 bases at J; junction bases unmatched: 3. CDR1 and CDR2 (germline): LGHNA, YSLEER. The CDR3 DNA reads as TGCGCCAGCAGCCGAGGACAGGGATACGAGCAGTACTTC. Amino acids: CASSRGQGYEQYF.